This T cell receptor beta chain was sequenced in a study of T cells after posttransplantation cyclophosphamide. General study findings and limits: Recipient CMV seropositivity and CMV reactivation strongly tracked TRB clonality. Later blood repertoires were often dominated by clones from the donor CD8+ memory compartment. TRB overlap between skin or GI tissue T cells and blood was limited.

A marrow graft followed busulfan-fludarabine conditioning, with cyclophosphamide on days +3 and +4. This clone appeared a single time. The antigen remains unidentified. Produced via immunoSEQ multiplex PCR; TCRdb's table is partial and in-frame only. The table has around 10,000 clones, approximately 80% seen once. The CDR3 covers 17 residues. Trimming shortened V by 5 bases and J by 6 bases, and 25 bases separated the two germline ends. CDR1 SGHDT and CDR2 YYEEEE come from the germline V gene. J is TRBJ2-3 and V is TRBV5-6; a possible D gene is TRBD1 (6 bases). Material: PBMCs, obtained more than 1,700 days after allogeneic stem cell transplant with posttransplant cyclophosphamide. This receptor was taken from a female patient aged 50-59 years who received an allogeneic stem cell transplant from a related donor, was CMV-positive, and had no GVHD. Some T cells may originate from the graft donor. CDR3 protein: CASRIGVGQLGIDTQYF. The CDR3 DNA sequence: TGTGCCAGCAGGATAGGCGTCGGACAGCTGGGAATCGATACGCAGTATTTT.